This TCR beta chain was obtained from a study of blood T cell repertoires in COVID-19. As handled by the study authors: Using reference gene primer amplification, nucleated cell counts were estimated. Assay: immunoSEQ multiplex PCR; the TCRdb copy retains only in-frame clones and omits some. That table furnishes V, J and clone size, whereas the DNA furnished D and trimming. The sample has more than 95,000 clones; roughly 76% are singletons. The sample consisted of peripheral blood. The origin of this receptor is a woman in her 70s with acute or convalescent COVID-19.

This CDR3 reads CAWDRVAEAFF. The DNA for the CDR3 is TGTGCCTGGGACAGGGTTGCTGAAGCTTTCTTT. This rearrangement joins TRBV30 to TRBJ1-1, with 7 nucleotides matching TRBD1. The CDR3 covers 11 residues. With V trimmed by 5 bases and J by 6 bases, 3 bases remained unmatched. Looked up from germline, CDR1 is GTSNPN and CDR2 is SVGIG (reference sequence).